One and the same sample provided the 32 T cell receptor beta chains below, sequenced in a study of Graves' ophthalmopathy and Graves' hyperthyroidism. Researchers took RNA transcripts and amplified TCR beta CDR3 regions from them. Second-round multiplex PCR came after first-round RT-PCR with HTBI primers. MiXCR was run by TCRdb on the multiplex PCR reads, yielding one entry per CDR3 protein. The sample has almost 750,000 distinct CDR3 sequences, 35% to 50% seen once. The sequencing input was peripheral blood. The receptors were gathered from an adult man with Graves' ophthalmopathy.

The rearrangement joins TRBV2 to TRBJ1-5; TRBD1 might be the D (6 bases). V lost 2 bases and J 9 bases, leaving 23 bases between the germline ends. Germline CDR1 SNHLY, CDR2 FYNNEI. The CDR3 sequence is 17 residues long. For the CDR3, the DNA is TGTGCCAGCAGTGAAAGGGCAGGGGTATCCGGGGATAGGCCCCAGCATTTT. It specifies CASSERAGVSGDRPQHF.

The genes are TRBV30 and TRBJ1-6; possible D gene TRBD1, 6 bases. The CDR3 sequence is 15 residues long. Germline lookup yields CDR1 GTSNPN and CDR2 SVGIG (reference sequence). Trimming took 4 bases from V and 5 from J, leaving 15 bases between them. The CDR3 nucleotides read TGTGCCTGGAAGGGGACAAACAACCATAATTCACCCCTCCACTTT. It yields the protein CAWKGTNNHNSPLHF.

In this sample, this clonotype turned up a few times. The CDR3 DNA follows: TGTGCCAGCAGTCACCCTCCCGGGCGGAACTCCTACGAGCAGTACTTC. This gives the protein CASSHPPGRNSYEQYF. The gene calls are TRBV7-9 and TRBJ2-7; no definite D call. Per germline, CDR1 SEHNR and CDR2 FQNEAQ (reference sequence). V gave up 6 bases and J gave up 0 bases, with 18 bases separating them. This CDR3 region has 16 residues. The full variable domain, completed using reference TRBV7-9 and TRBJ2-7, is DTGVSQNPRHKITKRGQNVTFRCDPISEHNRLYWYRQTLGQGPEFLTYFQNEAQLEKSRLLSDRFSAERPKGSFSTLEIQRTEQGDSAMYLCASSHPPGRNSYEQYFGPGTRLTVT.

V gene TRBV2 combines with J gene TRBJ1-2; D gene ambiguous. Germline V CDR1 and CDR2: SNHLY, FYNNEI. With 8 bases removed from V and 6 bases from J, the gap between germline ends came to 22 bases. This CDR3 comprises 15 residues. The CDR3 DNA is TGTGCCAGCTCGCAACTTGAGACCGTTGGGGATGGCTACACCTTC. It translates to CASSQLETVGDGYTF.

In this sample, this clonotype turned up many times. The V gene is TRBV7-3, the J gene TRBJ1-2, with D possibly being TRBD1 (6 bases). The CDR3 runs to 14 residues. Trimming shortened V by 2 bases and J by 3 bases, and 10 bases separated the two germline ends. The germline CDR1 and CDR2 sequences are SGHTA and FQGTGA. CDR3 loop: CASSLHRADYGYTF. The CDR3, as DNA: TGTGCCAGCAGCTTACACAGGGCGGACTATGGCTACACCTTC.

The CDR3 protein is CASRASGTYEQYF. CDR3 DNA sequence: TGTGCCAGCCGGGCTAGCGGAACCTACGAGCAGTACTTC. This sequence joins TRBV2 and TRBJ2-7, with 7 bases fitting TRBD2. In germline, CDR1 is SNHLY, CDR2 FYNNEI. The CDR3 is 13 amino acids. Unmatched junction bases numbered 6, after V lost 8 bases and J lost 2 bases.

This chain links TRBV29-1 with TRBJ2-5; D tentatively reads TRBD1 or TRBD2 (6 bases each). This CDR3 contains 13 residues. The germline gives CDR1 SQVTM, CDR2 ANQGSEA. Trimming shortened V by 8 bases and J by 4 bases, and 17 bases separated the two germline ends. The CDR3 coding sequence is TGCAGCCGACCGAAGGGGGGCACAGAGACCCAGTACTTC. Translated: CSRPKGGTETQYF.

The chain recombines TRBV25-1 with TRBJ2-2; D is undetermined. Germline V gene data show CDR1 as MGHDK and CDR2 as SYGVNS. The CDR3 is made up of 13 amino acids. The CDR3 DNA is TGTGACAGAAGGGCTTCGAACACCGGGGAGCTGTTTTTT. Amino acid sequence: CDRRASNTGELFF.

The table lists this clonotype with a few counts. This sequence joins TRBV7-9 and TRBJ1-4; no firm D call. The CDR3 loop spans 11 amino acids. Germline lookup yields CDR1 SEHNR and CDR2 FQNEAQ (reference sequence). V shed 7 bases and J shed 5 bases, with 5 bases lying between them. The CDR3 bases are TGTGCCAGCAAGTGGAATGAAAAACTGTTTTTT. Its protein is CASKWNEKLFF.

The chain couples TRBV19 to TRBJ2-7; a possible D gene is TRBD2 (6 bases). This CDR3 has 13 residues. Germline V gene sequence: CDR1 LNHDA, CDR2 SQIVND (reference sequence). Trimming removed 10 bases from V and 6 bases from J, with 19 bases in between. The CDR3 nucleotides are TGTGCCACTCCCGGGACTTCACCCTGCGAGCAGTACTTC. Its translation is CATPGTSPCEQYF.

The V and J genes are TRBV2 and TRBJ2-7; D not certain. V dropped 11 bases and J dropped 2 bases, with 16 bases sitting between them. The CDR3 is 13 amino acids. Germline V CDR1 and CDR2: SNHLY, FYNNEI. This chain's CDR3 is CAQPGAGAYEQYF. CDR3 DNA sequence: TGTGCCCAGCCAGGAGCCGGTGCCTACGAGCAGTACTTC.

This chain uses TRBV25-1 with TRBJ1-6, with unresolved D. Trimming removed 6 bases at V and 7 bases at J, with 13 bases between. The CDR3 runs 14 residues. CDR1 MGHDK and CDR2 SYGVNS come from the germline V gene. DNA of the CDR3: TGTGCCAGCAGCTTCGACACCGTGAATTCACCCCTCCACTTT. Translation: CASSFDTVNSPLHF.

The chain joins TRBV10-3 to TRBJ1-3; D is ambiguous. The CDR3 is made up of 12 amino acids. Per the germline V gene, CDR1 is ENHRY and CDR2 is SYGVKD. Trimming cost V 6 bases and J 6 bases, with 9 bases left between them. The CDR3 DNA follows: TGTGCCATCAGACACGGGGTAAACACCATATATTTT. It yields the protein CAIRHGVNTIYF.

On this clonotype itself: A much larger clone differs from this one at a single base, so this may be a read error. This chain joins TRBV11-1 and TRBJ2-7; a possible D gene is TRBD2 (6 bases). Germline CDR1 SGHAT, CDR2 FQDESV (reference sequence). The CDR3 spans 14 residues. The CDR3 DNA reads TGTGCCTGCAGCACCGGGACTCCCGGGGTCGAGCAGTACTTC. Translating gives CACSTGTPGVEQYF.

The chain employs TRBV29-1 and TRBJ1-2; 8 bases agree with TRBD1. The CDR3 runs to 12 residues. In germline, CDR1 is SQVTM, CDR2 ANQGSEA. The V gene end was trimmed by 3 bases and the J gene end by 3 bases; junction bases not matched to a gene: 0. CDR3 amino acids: CSVEDRDYGYTF. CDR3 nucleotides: TGCAGCGTTGAGGACAGGGACTATGGCTACACCTTC.

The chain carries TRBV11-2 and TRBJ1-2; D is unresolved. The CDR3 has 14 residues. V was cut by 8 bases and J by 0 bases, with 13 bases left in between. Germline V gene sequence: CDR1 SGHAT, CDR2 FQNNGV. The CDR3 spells CASGPELTNYGYTF. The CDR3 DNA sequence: TGTGCCAGCGGCCCGGAACTCACTAACTATGGCTACACCTTC.

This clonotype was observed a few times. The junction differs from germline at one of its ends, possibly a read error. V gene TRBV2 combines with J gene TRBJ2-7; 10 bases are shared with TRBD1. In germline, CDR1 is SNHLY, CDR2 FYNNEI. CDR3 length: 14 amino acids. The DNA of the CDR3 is TGTGCCAGCACAATTTCGGGACAGGGGTACGGGCAGTACTTC. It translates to CASTISGQGYGQYF.

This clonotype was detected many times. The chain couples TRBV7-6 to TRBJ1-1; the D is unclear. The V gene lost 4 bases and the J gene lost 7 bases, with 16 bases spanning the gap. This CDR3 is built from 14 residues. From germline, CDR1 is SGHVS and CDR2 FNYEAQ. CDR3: CASSSPGVRGEAFF. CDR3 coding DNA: TGTGCCAGCAGCTCCCCCGGCGTACGGGGTGAAGCTTTCTTT.

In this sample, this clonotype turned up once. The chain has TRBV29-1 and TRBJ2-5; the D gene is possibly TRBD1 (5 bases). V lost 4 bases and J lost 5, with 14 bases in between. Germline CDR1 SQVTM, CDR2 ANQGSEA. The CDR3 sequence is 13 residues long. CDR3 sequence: CSVGRVTGETQYF. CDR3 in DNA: TGCAGCGTTGGCAGGGTTACGGGCGAGACCCAGTACTTC.

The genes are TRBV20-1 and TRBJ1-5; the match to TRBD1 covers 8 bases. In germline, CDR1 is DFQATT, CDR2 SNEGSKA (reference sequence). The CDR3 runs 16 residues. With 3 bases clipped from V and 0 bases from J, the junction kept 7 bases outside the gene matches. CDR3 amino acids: CSARGGQGGSNQPQHF. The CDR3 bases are TGCAGTGCTAGGGGAGGACAGGGAGGTAGCAATCAGCCCCAGCATTTT.

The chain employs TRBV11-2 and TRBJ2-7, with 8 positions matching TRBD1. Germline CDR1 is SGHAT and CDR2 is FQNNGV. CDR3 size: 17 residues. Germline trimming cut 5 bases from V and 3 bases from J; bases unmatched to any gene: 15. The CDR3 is CASSQASGQGRSYEQYF. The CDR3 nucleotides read TGTGCCAGCAGCCAAGCCTCTGGACAGGGTAGGAGCTACGAGCAGTACTTC. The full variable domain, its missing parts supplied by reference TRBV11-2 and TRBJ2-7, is EAGVAQSPRYKIIEKRQSVAFWCNPISGHATLYWYQQILGQGPKLLIQFQNNGVVDDSQLPKDRFSAERLKGVDSTLKIQPAKLEDSAVYLCASSQASGQGRSYEQYFGPGTRLTVT.

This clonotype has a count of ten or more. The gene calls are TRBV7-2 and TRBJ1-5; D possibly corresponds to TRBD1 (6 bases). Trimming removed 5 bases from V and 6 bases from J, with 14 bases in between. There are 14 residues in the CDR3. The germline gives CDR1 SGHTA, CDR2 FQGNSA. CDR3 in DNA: TGTGCCAGCAGCCCCCGGAGGGGGGGTCAGCCCCAGCATTTT. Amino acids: CASSPRRGGQPQHF. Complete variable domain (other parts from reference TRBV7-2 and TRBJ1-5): GAGVSQSPSNKVTEKGKDVELRCDPISGHTALYWYRQSLGQGLEFLIYFQGNSAPDKSGLPSDRFSAERTGGSVSTLTIQRTQQEDSAVYLCASSPRRGGQPQHFGDGTRLSIL.

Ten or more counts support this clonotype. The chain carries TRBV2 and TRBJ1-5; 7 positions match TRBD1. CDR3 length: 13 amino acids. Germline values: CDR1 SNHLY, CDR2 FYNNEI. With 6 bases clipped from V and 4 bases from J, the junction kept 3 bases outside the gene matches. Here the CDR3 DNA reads TGTGCCAGCAGCTGGGGACAGAATCAGCCCCAGCATTTT. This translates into CASSWGQNQPQHF. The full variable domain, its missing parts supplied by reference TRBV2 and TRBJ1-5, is EPEVTQTPSHQVTQMGQEVILRCVPISNHLYFYWYRQILGQKVEFLVSFYNNEISEKSEIFDDQFSVERPDGSNFTLKIRSTKLEDSAMYFCASSWGQNQPQHFGDGTRLSIL.

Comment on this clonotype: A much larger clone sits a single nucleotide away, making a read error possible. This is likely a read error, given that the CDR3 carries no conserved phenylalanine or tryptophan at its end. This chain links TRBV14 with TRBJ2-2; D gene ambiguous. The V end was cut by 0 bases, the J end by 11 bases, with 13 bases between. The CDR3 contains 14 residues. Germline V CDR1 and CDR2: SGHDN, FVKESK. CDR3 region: CASSQDTLDAELFS. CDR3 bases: TGTGCCAGCAGCCAAGATACGCTGGACGCCGAGCTGTTTTCT.

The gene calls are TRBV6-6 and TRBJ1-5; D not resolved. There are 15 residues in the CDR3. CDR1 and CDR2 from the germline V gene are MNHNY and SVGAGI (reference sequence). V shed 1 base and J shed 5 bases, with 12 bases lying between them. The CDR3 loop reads CASSYLVRPDQPQHF. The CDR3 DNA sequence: TGTGCCAGCAGTTACTTAGTCAGGCCCGATCAGCCCCAGCATTTT.

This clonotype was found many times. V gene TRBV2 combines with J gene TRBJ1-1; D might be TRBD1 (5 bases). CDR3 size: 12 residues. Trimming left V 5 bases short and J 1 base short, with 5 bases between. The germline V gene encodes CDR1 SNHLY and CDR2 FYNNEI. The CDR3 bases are TGTGCCAGCAGTCAGGGGAACACTGAAGCTTTCTTT. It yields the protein CASSQGNTEAFF.

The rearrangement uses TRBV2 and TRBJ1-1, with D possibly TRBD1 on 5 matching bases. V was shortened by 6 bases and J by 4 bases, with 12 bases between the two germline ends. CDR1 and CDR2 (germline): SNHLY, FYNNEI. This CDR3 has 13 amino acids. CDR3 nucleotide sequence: TGTGCCAGCAGATCTAGGGGTGGCACTGAAGCTTTCTTT. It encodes CASRSRGGTEAFF.

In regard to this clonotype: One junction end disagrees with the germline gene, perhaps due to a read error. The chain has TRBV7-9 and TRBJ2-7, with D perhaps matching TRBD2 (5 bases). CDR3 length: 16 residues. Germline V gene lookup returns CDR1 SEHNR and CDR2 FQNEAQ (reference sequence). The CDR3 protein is CASSRSRIENTGELYF. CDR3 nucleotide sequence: TGTGCCAGCAGCCGGTCCAGAATCGAAAACACCGGGGAGCTGTACTTC.

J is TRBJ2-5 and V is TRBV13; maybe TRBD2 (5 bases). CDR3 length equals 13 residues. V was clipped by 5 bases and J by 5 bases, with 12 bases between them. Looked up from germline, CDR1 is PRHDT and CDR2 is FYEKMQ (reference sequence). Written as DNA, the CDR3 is TGTGCCAGCAGCGACGGGGTGGGTGAGACCCAGTACTTC. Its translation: CASSDGVGETQYF.

The CDR3 sequence is CATSRNQAEAFF. CDR3 bases: TGTGCCACCAGCAGGAACCAAGCTGAAGCTTTCTTT. This chain joins TRBV15 and TRBJ1-1; D unresolved. This CDR3 has 12 amino acids. V was cut by 3 bases and J by 6 bases, with 8 bases left in between. In germline, CDR1 is LNHNV, CDR2 YYDKDF (reference sequence).

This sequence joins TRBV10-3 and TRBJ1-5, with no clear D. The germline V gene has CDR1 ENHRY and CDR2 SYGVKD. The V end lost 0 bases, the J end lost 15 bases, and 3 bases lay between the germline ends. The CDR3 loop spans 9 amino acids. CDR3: CAISESRHF. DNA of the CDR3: TGTGCCATCAGTGAGTCCCGGCATTTT.

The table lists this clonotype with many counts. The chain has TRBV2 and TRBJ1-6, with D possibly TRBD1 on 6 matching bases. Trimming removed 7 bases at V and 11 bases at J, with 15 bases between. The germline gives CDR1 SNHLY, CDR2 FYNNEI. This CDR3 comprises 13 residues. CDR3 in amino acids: CASNRDTGPPLHF. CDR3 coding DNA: TGTGCCAGCAATCGGGACACTGGACCACCCCTCCACTTT.